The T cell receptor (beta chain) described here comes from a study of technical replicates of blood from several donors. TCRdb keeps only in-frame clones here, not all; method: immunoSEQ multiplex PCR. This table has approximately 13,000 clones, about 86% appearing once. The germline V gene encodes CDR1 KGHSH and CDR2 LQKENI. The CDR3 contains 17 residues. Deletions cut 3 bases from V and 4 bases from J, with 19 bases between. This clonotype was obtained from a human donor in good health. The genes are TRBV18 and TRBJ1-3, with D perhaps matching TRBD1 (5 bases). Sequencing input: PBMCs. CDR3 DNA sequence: TGTGCCAGCTCACCTAACTCCTGGGGGGGATCCGGAAACACCATATATTTT. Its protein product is CASSPNSWGGSGNTIYF.